A selection of T cell receptor beta chains follows, all from one sample in a study of vaccination and CD4 T cells after COVID-19. These TCRs are of unknown antigen specificity. TCRdb reprocessed the PCR reads with MiXCR, giving one entry per CDR3 protein. The table shows 8,500 to 10,000 distinct CDR3 sequences, with 60% to 80% occurring only once. Input material: CD4+ T cells from blood, cultured in vitro. The receptors were gathered from a human donor who had recovered from COVID-19. Both conserved end residues are part of each CDR3. The order of the fields is clone size, D gene, J gene, V gene, CDR3 protein, CDR3 DNA. The D gene is left open where the match is weak. Part of the rows lack a size; the others show once, few, many or a class for expanded clones.

>-|TRBD1|TRBJ1-6|TRBV27
CASSPGTGANSPLHF
TGTGCCAGCAGTCCGGGGACAGGGGCTAATTCACCCCTCCACTTT
>-|TRBD1|TRBJ2-7|TRBV29-1
CSVEATGALSYEQYF
TGCAGCGTTGAAGCTACAGGGGCGCTATCCTACGAGCAGTACTTC
>-|TRBD1|TRBJ2-7|TRBV19
CASKEAGGYPVQYF
TGTGCCAGTAAGGAGGCAGGGGGCTATCCGGTGCAGTACTTC
>-|-|TRBJ2-7|TRBV11-3
CASSLDQHGSNEQYF
TGTGCCAGCAGCTTAGATCAACACGGGAGCAACGAGCAGTACTTC
>-|-|TRBJ1-2|TRBV2
CASRDGSNYGYTF
TGTGCCAGCCGGGACGGCAGTAACTATGGCTACACCTTC
>-|-|TRBJ2-2|TRBV29-1
CSVEAVNTGELFF
TGCAGCGTTGAGGCTGTGAACACCGGGGAGCTGTTTTTT
>-|TRBD2|TRBJ2-7|TRBV6-2/TRBV6-3
CASSGGLVLEQYF
TGTGCCAGCAGTGGGGGACTAGTGCTCGAGCAGTACTTC
>-|-|TRBJ1-4|TRBV6-1
CASSDRASATNEKLFF
TGTGCCAGCAGTGACAGGGCATCCGCAACTAATGAAAAACTGTTTTTT
>-|TRBD2|TRBJ2-1|TRBV2
CASSTSGSYNEQFF
TGTGCCAGCAGTACTAGCGGGAGCTACAATGAGCAGTTCTTC
>-|-|TRBJ1-2|TRBV20-1
CSAPVGPGDGYTF
TGCAGTGCCCCCGTGGGACCGGGGGATGGCTACACCTTC
>-|-|TRBJ2-6|TRBV29-1
CSARDTSSGANVLTF
TGCAGCGCCCGGGACACCTCCTCTGGGGCCAACGTCCTGACTTTC
>-|-|TRBJ1-2|TRBV2
CASSPDTNGYTF
TGTGCCAGCAGTCCCGACACAAATGGCTACACCTTC
>-|-|TRBJ1-6|TRBV2
CASVGGPTSPLHF
TGTGCCAGCGTCGGGGGTCCTACTTCACCCCTCCACTTT
>few|-|TRBJ1-6|TRBV11-2
CASSSGLINSPLHF
TGTGCCAGCAGCTCCGGACTGATTAATTCACCCCTCCACTTT
>once|-|TRBJ1-1|TRBV7-6
CASSPGPNTEAFF
TGTGCCAGCAGCCCGGGACCGAACACTGAAGCTTTCTTT
>-|-|TRBJ2-2|TRBV21-1
CASSLGLAGGPGTGELFF
TGTGCCAGCAGCTTGGGACTAGCGGGAGGGCCTGGCACCGGGGAGCTGTTTTTT
>-|-|TRBJ2-5|TRBV11-1
CASSLGYHETQYF
TGTGCCAGCAGCTTAGGTTATCATGAGACCCAGTACTTC
>once|-|TRBJ2-5|TRBV24-1
CATSDPTLGETQYF
TGTGCCACCAGTGACCCAACCCTGGGAGAGACCCAGTACTTC
>once|-|TRBJ2-3|TRBV7-8
CASSLRGTSTDTQYF
TGTGCCAGCAGCTTACGCGGGACTAGCACAGATACGCAGTATTTT
>-|-|TRBJ2-7|TRBV18
CASSGGRSFEQYF
TGTGCCAGCTCCGGAGGCAGGTCCTTCGAGCAGTACTTC
>few|-|TRBJ1-1|TRBV6-1
CASKPLGLGMNTEAFF
TGTGCCAGCAAGCCTCTGGGGTTAGGCATGAACACTGAAGCTTTCTTT
>hyperexpanded|-|TRBJ1-5|TRBV6-9
CAGAGQGYNQPQHF
TGTGCCGGCGCAGGTCAAGGGTATAATCAGCCCCAGCATTTT
>-|-|TRBJ1-6|TRBV12-3/TRBV12-4
CASQAGMGSPLHF
TGTGCCAGCCAGGCCGGGATGGGGTCACCCCTCCACTTT
>-|-|TRBJ1-2|TRBV12-3/TRBV12-4
CASKGLGGYTF
TGTGCCAGCAAAGGGTTAGGAGGCTACACCTTC
>-|-|TRBJ1-5|TRBV2
CASSETDTSNQPQHF
TGTGCCAGCAGTGAGACGGACACCAGCAATCAGCCCCAGCATTTT
>few|-|TRBJ1-6|TRBV7-2
CASSPGNDSGYNSPLHF
TGTGCCAGCAGCCCCGGGAATGACTCAGGATATAATTCACCCCTCCACTTT
>few|TRBD2|TRBJ2-7|TRBV6-1
CASSEQGIAGIYEQYF
TGTGCCAGCAGTGAACAGGGGATAGCGGGGATCTACGAGCAGTACTTC
>few|TRBD1|TRBJ2-7|TRBV7-2
CASSLNRGEQYF
TGTGCCAGCAGCCTTAACAGGGGCGAGCAGTACTTC
>-|TRBD1|TRBJ1-2|TRBV20-1
CSASLGQGASGYTF
TGCAGTGCTTCCCTTGGACAGGGGGCAAGTGGCTACACCTTC
>few|TRBD1|TRBJ1-2|TRBV20-1
CSASPQQGQGTYGYTF
TGCAGTGCCTCCCCACAACAGGGACAGGGGACTTATGGCTACACCTTC
>large|TRBD2|TRBJ2-1|TRBV7-9
CASSLDSGSNEQFF
TGTGCCAGCAGCTTAGATAGCGGGAGCAATGAGCAGTTCTTC
>-|-|TRBJ2-5|TRBV7-2
CASSFTGAGETQYF
TGTGCCAGCAGCTTTACAGGGGCGGGGGAGACCCAGTACTTC
>-|TRBD2|TRBJ2-1|TRBV27
CASSPGLGSSSYNEQFF
TGTGCCAGCAGTCCGGGACTAGGTTCCTCCTCCTACAATGAGCAGTTCTTC
>once|-|TRBJ2-5|TRBV12-1
CASSFRQGGETQYF
TGTGCCAGCAGCTTTCGCCAGGGAGGAGAGACCCAGTACTTC
>-|-|TRBJ1-1|TRBV5-1
CASSLEGSHTEAFF
TGCGCCAGCAGCTTGGAAGGGTCACACACTGAAGCTTTCTTT
>-|TRBD1|TRBJ1-5|TRBV6-1
CASTLDRDDGQPQHF
TGTGCCAGCACCTTAGACAGGGATGATGGTCAGCCCCAGCATTTT
>-|TRBD2|TRBJ2-5|TRBV11-3
CASSSLAGEYETQYF
TGTGCCAGCAGCTCCCTAGCGGGGGAGTATGAGACCCAGTACTTC
>-|-|TRBJ1-1|TRBV29-1
CSVRPGHKNTEAFF
TGCAGCGTCCGTCCGGGACACAAGAACACTGAAGCTTTCTTT